Below, 29 T cell receptor beta chains from the same sample are listed, as sequenced in a study of T cells in women clearing cervical HPV infection. Profiling relied on immunoSEQ multiplex PCR, and the TCRdb table lists in-frame clones only, not all of them. Its clone listing holds some 15,000 clones. The specimen was blood buffy coat. These receptors all come from a woman between 18 and 70 years old with a cervical HPV16 infection that either progressed to CIN3+ or cleared (not recorded which).

As regards this clone: The read gets to within 3 residues of the CDR3 end, and the germline J gene fills in the rest. The rearrangement uses TRBV30 and TRBJ2-2, with 13 bases lining up with TRBD2. This CDR3 is built from 17 residues. Trimming cost V 3 bases and J 4 bases; bases outside gene matches: 8. Germline CDR1 is GTSNPN and CDR2 is SVGIG (reference sequence). The CDR3 loop reads CAWRRGLAGAVTGELFF. The CDR3 DNA, read in part, is TGTGCCTGGAGACGAGGACTAGCGGGAGCGGTCACCGGGGAG. Filled out from reference TRBV30 and TRBJ2-2, the complete variable domain reads SQTIHQWPATLVQPVGSPLSLECTVEGTSNPNLYWYRQAAGRGLQLLFYSVGIGQISSEVPQNLSASRPQDRQFILSSKKLLLSDSGFYLCAWRRGLAGAVTGELFFGEGSRLTVL.

A word on this clone: With the read ending 3 residues before the CDR3 end, the germline J gene is used to fill in that end. The chain carries TRBV20-1 and TRBJ2-3; TRBD2 is a possible D gene (7 bases). The germline gives CDR1 DFQATT, CDR2 SNEGSKA (reference sequence). The CDR3 extends over 14 amino acids. CDR3 DNA (partial): TGCAGTGCTCAGAGGGGGGGTCGAGGAGAGACG. Protein sequence: CSAQRGGRGET. The entire CDR3 is CSAQRGGRGETQYF.

On this clone itself: With the read ending 3 residues before the CDR3 end, the germline J gene is used to fill in that end. The genes are TRBV2 and TRBJ2-6, with a tentative D call TRBD1 (6 bases). V shed 1 base and J shed 1 base, with 8 bases lying between them. The CDR3 covers 16 residues. CDR1 SNHLY and CDR2 FYNNEI come from the germline V gene. CDR3 bases read: TGTGCCAGCAGTGAAGTCAGGGGTTCTGGGGCCAACGTC. Translation gives CASSEVRGSGANV. The full CDR3 protein reads CASSEVRGSGANVLTF. The entire variable domain, with the rest obtained from reference TRBV2 and TRBJ2-6, is as follows: EPEVTQTPSHQVTQMGQEVILRCVPISNHLYFYWYRQILGQKVEFLVSFYNNEISEKSEIFDDQFSVERPDGSNFTLKIRSTKLEDSAMYFCASSEVRGSGANVLTFGAGSRLTVL.

As regards this clone: The observed sequence ends 3 residues before the CDR3 terminus, with the missing tail filled in from the germline J gene. The V and J genes are TRBV20-1 and TRBJ2-3; 7 bases line up with TRBD1. CDR3 length: 13 amino acids. Germline CDR1 DFQATT, CDR2 SNEGSKA (reference sequence). Incomplete CDR3 DNA: TGCAGTGCTAGGAGACAGGGTCTGGAGACG. Protein product: CSARRQGLET. The full-length CDR3 reads as CSARRQGLETQYF.

As to this clone: The read is 3 residues too short to cover the CDR3 end, so that end is filled in from the germline J gene. The chain uses TRBV7-2 and TRBJ2-3; 10 bases match TRBD1. The CDR3 consists of 15 residues. V was pared by 4 bases and J by 5 bases, with 6 bases of the junction left unmatched. From germline, CDR1 is SGHTA and CDR2 FQGNSA. The CDR3 is CASSSRQGAGDTQYF. Incomplete CDR3 DNA: TGTGCCAGCAGCTCTCGACAGGGGGCGGGAGATACG.

As regards this clone: Read data end 3 residues before the CDR3 end; the end is taken from the germline J gene. The chain recombines TRBV5-5 with TRBJ1-2; possible D gene TRBD1, 5 bases. V was shortened by 4 bases and J by 4 bases, with 14 bases between the two germline ends. Germline V gene lookup returns CDR1 SGHKS and CDR2 YYEKEE (reference sequence). This CDR3 region has 14 residues. The CDR3 spells CASSPGPGIYGYTF. The CDR3 DNA, read in part, is TGTGCCAGCAGCCCAGGGCCGGGTATCTATGGC.

Of note for this clone: The missing CDR3 end, 3 residues past where the read stops, is filled in from the germline J gene. V usage is TRBV6-2 or TRBV6-3 and J usage is TRBJ2-1, with a weak D call TRBD2 (6 bases). V lost 5 bases and J lost 0, with 11 bases in between. The CDR3 runs to 15 residues. Germline loops: CDR1 MNHEY, CDR2 SVGEGT. CDR3: CASSPRGDSYNEQFF. CDR3 bases read: TGTGCCAGCAGTCCCCGCGGGGACTCCTACAATGAG.

As to this clone: From the germline J gene comes the end of the CDR3, since the read stops 3 residues before it. The V gene is TRBV7-9, the J gene TRBJ1-6; the D gene is possibly TRBD1 (6 bases). Deletions cut 5 bases from V and 9 bases from J, with 11 bases between. CDR1 is SEHNR, CDR2 FQNEAQ, per germline (reference sequence). The CDR3 loop spans 13 amino acids. The CDR3 reads CASSLPQGSPLHF. CDR3 DNA (partial): TGTGCCAGCAGCCTTCCACAGGGTTCACCC. Looking up the rest from reference TRBV7-9 and TRBJ1-6 gives the full variable domain: DTGVSQNPRHKITKRGQNVTFRCDPISEHNRLYWYRQTLGQGPEFLTYFQNEAQLEKSRLLSDRFSAERPKGSFSTLEIQRTEQGDSAMYLCASSLPQGSPLHFGNGTRLTVT.

Points on this clone: The CDR3 is cut off 3 residues early in the read; its end comes from the germline J gene. This chain connects TRBV10-1 to TRBJ2-5; 12 bases align to TRBD2. Germline V gene data show CDR1 as WNHNN and CDR2 as SYGVQD (reference sequence). The CDR3 totals 16 residues. J gave up 2 bases and V 2 bases, and 3 bases lay outside the gene matches. The sequenced part of the CDR3 DNA is TGCGCCAGCAGTGAGACTAGCGGGGGGACGCAAGAGACC. Its protein product is CASSETSGGTQET. The CDR3 reads in full as CASSETSGGTQETQYF.

About this clone: The read gets to within 3 residues of the CDR3 end, and the germline J gene fills in the rest. The chain combines TRBV6-2 or TRBV6-3 with TRBJ2-2, with D possibly matching TRBD2 (6 bases). CDR3 size: 16 residues. The V and J ends lost 6 bases and 2 bases respectively, with 16 bases between them. The V gene's germline CDR1 is MNHEY and CDR2 SVGEGT. The CDR3 DNA, read in part, is TGTGCCAGCAGCAGGGACTTTGGGGCAAACACCGGGGAG. Its translation is CASSRDFGANTGE. The full CDR3 is CASSRDFGANTGELFF.

Comment on this clone: Read coverage stops 3 residues before the CDR3 terminus; the germline J gene supplies the remainder. The gene calls are TRBV5-1 and TRBJ1-2, with a weak D call TRBD1 (6 bases). This CDR3 is built from 15 residues. Trimming shortened V by 1 base and J by 2 bases, and 12 bases separated the two germline ends. Germline V CDR1 and CDR2: SGHRS, YFSETQ. CDR3 loop: CASSLRGSPNYGYTF. The part of the CDR3 DNA that was read is TGCGCCAGCAGCTTGAGGGGGTCCCCAAACTATGGC.

On this clone: The read is 3 residues too short to cover the CDR3 end, so that end is filled in from the germline J gene. The rearrangement uses TRBV29-1 and TRBJ1-2, with unresolved D. Germline CDR1 SQVTM, CDR2 ANQGSEA. V lost 0 bases, J lost 5 bases, and 10 bases lay in between. This CDR3 contains 13 residues. The CDR3 DNA, read in part, is TGCAGCGTTGAAGATGGAGGGTCATATGGC. Translating gives CSVEDGGSYG. The entire CDR3 protein reads CSVEDGGSYGYTF.

CDR3 sequence: CASSPQRAVTDTQYF. The DNA read from the CDR3 is TGTGCCAGCAGTCCCCAACGAGCGGTCACAGATACG. The chain has TRBV6-2 or TRBV6-3 and TRBJ2-3; weak D call: TRBD2 (5 bases). The missing CDR3 end, 3 residues past where the read stops, is filled in from the germline J gene. The CDR3 sequence is 15 residues long. Trimming removed 5 bases at V and 2 bases at J, with 14 bases between. Germline CDR1 MNHEY, CDR2 SVGEGT.

For this clone: Read data end 3 residues before the CDR3 end; the end is taken from the germline J gene. The chain is built from TRBV12-3 or TRBV12-4 and TRBJ2-3; D remains unclear. With 7 bases removed from V and 5 bases from J, the gap between germline ends came to 10 bases. The CDR3 is 12 amino acids. CDR3 DNA (partial): TGTGCCAGCAAAATACTCGGAGATACG. It codes for CASKILGDT. The whole CDR3 sequence is CASKILGDTQYF.

With respect to this clone: The read comes to an end 3 residues before the CDR3 does, leaving the germline J gene to fill in the end. The rearrangement links TRBV18 to TRBJ2-5, with D unresolved. Per the germline V gene, CDR1 is KGHSH and CDR2 is LQKENI. Trimming took off 6 bases at V and 2 bases at J, with 7 bases between the two ends. The length of the CDR3 is 12 residues. The DNA read from the CDR3 is TGTGCCAGCTCGCCTCAGCAAGAGACC. It encodes CASSPQQET. The CDR3 in its entirety is CASSPQQETQYF.

Points on this clone: Sequencing ends 3 residues short of the CDR3 end; the germline J gene provides the rest. The chain has TRBV4-2 and TRBJ1-2; 9 positions agree with TRBD1. The junction had 8 bases not matched to a gene; V was cut back by 2 bases and J by 4 bases. Germline values: CDR1 LGHNA, CDR2 YNFKEQ. The CDR3 runs 16 residues. The CDR3 sequence is CASSQPAGQGGYGYTF. The sequenced CDR3 bases are TGTGCCAGCAGCCAACCCGCGGGACAGGGCGGCTATGGC.

About this clone: The CDR3 end is not reached by the read, which stops 3 residues before it; the germline J gene fills it in. V gene TRBV20-1 combines with J gene TRBJ2-7, with a possible D match to TRBD1 (6 bases). V dropped 4 bases and J dropped 6 bases, with 19 bases sitting between them. This CDR3 spans 14 amino acids. Germline-derived CDR1 and CDR2 are DFQATT and SNEGSKA (reference sequence). The CDR3 protein is CSANVGGSGSEQYF. CDR3 bases read: TGCAGTGCTAATGTTGGGGGCTCGGGGTCCGAG.

In regard to this clone: The CDR3 is cut off 3 residues early in the read; its end comes from the germline J gene. The chain links TRBV5-1 to TRBJ2-3, with a tentative D call TRBD2 (6 bases). V lost 3 bases and J lost 6, with 14 bases in between. This CDR3 is built from 14 residues. From germline, CDR1 is SGHRS and CDR2 YFSETQ. CDR3 sequence reads: CASSWDSHMDTQYF. The covered CDR3 bases are TGCGCCAGCAGCTGGGACTCCCACATGGATACG.

The CDR3 bases that were read are TGTGCCAGCAGCCAGGACAGGGTGACC. Protein product: CASSQDRVT. The whole CDR3 reads CASSQDRVTLHF. The chain has TRBV4-2 and TRBJ1-6; 8 bases line up with TRBD1. The CDR3 end is not reached by the read, which stops 3 residues before it; the germline J gene fills it in. The CDR3 is 12 amino acids. CDR1 and CDR2 (germline): LGHNA, YNFKEQ.

Note on this clone: From the germline J gene comes the end of the CDR3, since the read stops 3 residues before it. The rearrangement joins TRBV6-2 or TRBV6-3 to TRBJ1-5, with 7 bases that match TRBD1. The V gene's germline CDR1 is MNHEY and CDR2 SVGEGT. The V and J ends lost 6 bases and 7 bases, in that order; junction bases with no gene match: 15. This CDR3 region has 16 residues. The part of the CDR3 DNA that was read is TGTGCCAGCAGCACCTCAGGGGGACGCCAGGGCCAGCCC. This codes for CASSTSGGRQGQP. The entire CDR3 protein is CASSTSGGRQGQPQHF.

The DNA read from the CDR3 is TGCGCCAGCAGCTTGGTCGGGGGGCACCAAGAGACC. Its translation is CASSLVGGHQET. The whole CDR3 sequence reads CASSLVGGHQETQYF. The chain couples TRBV5-1 to TRBJ2-5; the D gene is possibly TRBD2 (7 bases). The read stops 3 residues short of the end of the CDR3; the missing end is completed from the germline J gene. The CDR3 contains 15 residues. The ends were cut back, 0 bases at V and 0 bases at J, with 9 bases in the middle. Germline V lookup: CDR1 SGHRS, CDR2 YFSETQ.

As concerns this clone: The read ends 3 residues early relative to the CDR3; the germline J gene fills the gap. The rearrangement uses TRBV19 and TRBJ1-5; no definite D call. CDR1 and CDR2 from the germline V gene are LNHDA and SQIVND (reference sequence). CDR3 length: 17 residues. The V end lost 5 bases, the J end lost 3 bases, and 20 bases lay between the germline ends. CDR3 DNA, as far as it was read: TGTGCCAGTAGTCCTACACAACAGAGGCAACCCAATCAGCCC. Translated, it gives CASSPTQQRQPNQP. The complete CDR3 sequence is CASSPTQQRQPNQPQHF.

Frequency places this clone as medium-sized. With the read ending 3 residues before the CDR3 end, the germline J gene is used to fill in that end. The V call is TRBV3-1 (or the pseudogene TRBV3-2), the J call TRBJ2-5; 9 nucleotides line up with TRBD1. The CDR3 runs 15 residues. Unmatched junction bases numbered 4, after V lost 1 base and J lost 4 bases. CDR1 and CDR2 (germline): LGHDT, YNNKEL (reference sequence). CDR3 protein: CASSQGQGERETQYF. The sequenced part of the CDR3 DNA is TGTGCCAGCAGCCAAGGACAGGGGGAAAGAGAGACC.

As regards this clone: The DNA ends 3 residues before the CDR3 does, and the rest of the CDR3 is filled in from the germline J gene. This chain uses TRBV19 with TRBJ1-4, with D uncertain. The germline V and J ends were trimmed by 1 base and 8 bases, with 11 bases remaining between them. The length of the CDR3 is 14 residues. Looked up from germline, CDR1 is LNHDA and CDR2 is SQIVND (reference sequence). The CDR3 region is CASSIVGLREKLFF. The DNA read from the CDR3 is TGTGCCAGTAGTATAGTAGGGCTCCGAGAAAAA.

Comments on this clone: The read is 3 residues too short to cover the CDR3 end, so that end is filled in from the germline J gene. The chain links TRBV5-4 to TRBJ1-2; TRBD1 matches at 9 bases. V gave up 4 bases and J gave up 7 bases; unmatched junction bases: 11. This CDR3 comprises 15 residues. Germline values: CDR1 SGHNT, CDR2 YYREEE (reference sequence). CDR3 bases read: TGTGCCAGCAGCAGCCCGGGACAGGGCAGTGGTGGC. It yields the protein CASSSPGQGSGG. The whole CDR3 region reads CASSSPGQGSGGYTF.

Of note for this clone: The sequence runs out 3 residues before the end of the CDR3; the remainder is reconstructed from the germline J gene. The gene calls are TRBV7-8 and TRBJ1-2; unclear D gene. The V gene's germline CDR1 is SGHVS and CDR2 FQNEAQ. This CDR3 contains 14 residues. The covered CDR3 bases are TGTGCCAGCAGCCCTACTCGGGGTGAGTTGGGC. Translating it yields CASSPTRGELG. In full, the CDR3 is CASSPTRGELGYTF. Full variable domain (remainder filled in from reference TRBV7-8 and TRBJ1-2): GAGVSQSPRYKVAKRGQDVALRCDPISGHVSLFWYQQALGQGPEFLTYFQNEAQLDKSGLPSDRFFAERPEGSVSTLKIQRTQQEDSAVYLCASSPTRGELGYTFGSGTRLTVV.

Details on this clone: Read data end 3 residues before the CDR3 end; the end is taken from the germline J gene. The chain carries TRBV7-9 and TRBJ2-2, with TRBD2 identical over 7 bases. Per the germline V gene, CDR1 is SEHNR and CDR2 is FQNEAQ (reference sequence). This CDR3 has 15 residues. The part of the CDR3 DNA that was read is TGTGCCAGCAACGTGGGGGGGTTTTCTAATGAAAAG. Translation: CASNVGGFSNEK. The whole CDR3 sequence reads CASNVGGFSNEKLFF.

As to this clone: The CDR3 extends 3 residues past the end of the read, so its final part is completed from the germline J gene. This chain links TRBV11-3 with TRBJ2-7; possible D gene TRBD2, 6 bases. Germline V gene sequence: CDR1 SGHNT, CDR2 YENEEA. The CDR3 is 15 amino acids. V lost 1 base and J 2 bases, leaving 12 bases between the germline ends. Here the CDR3 reads CASSLGNSGTYEQYF. The sequenced CDR3 bases are TGTGCCAGCAGCTTAGGTAATAGCGGAACCTACGAG.

As to this clone: The sequenced fragment ends 3 residues before the CDR3 boundary, so the rest is inferred from the germline J gene. This chain joins TRBV20-1 and TRBJ2-3, with 8 nucleotides matching TRBD2. Germline lookup yields CDR1 DFQATT and CDR2 SNEGSKA (reference sequence). The CDR3 totals 16 residues. Partial CDR3 DNA: TGCAGTGCTAGAGATCGTGAGCGGGGGTGGGGAGAGACG. Its protein product is CSARDRERGWGET. The full CDR3 reads CSARDRERGWGETQYF.